The TCR beta chain described here comes from a study of shared clonotypes between healthy human individuals. As concerns this clone: Additional DNA sequences in this sample encode the identical CDR3.

Only in-frame clones appear in the TCRdb table, and some are missing; sequencing was by immunoSEQ multiplex PCR. The table records 2 million to 3 million clones, approximately 94% of them present only once. The ends were cut back, 8 bases at V and 10 bases at J, with 3 bases in the middle. The CDR3 extends over 8 amino acids. CDR1 is SEHNR and CDR2 is FQNEAQ in the germline V gene (reference sequence). Sequencing was performed on naive CD4+ T cells sorted from blood. Subset denoted: CD45RA+ positively selected. The V call is TRBV7-9, the J call TRBJ2-1; D is undetermined. The receptor's source is a young man in good health. The CDR3 DNA reads TGTGCCAGCTCGGAGCAGTTCTTC. Its protein product is CASSEQFF.